This T cell receptor beta chain came from a study of CD8 T cells in Susac syndrome. This clonotype has only one observation. CD8+ and CD4+ T cells taken from blood had their TCR beta sequenced. The authors reverse transcribed about 0.5 to 1 ug RNA with random hexamers. The immunoSEQ assay covered 54 Vbeta and 13 Jbeta segments for CDR3. TCRdb fed the immunoSEQ multiplex PCR reads into MiXCR, producing one record per CDR3 protein. The table includes about 440,000 distinct CDR3 sequences, 75% to 90% detected once. V dropped 6 bases and J dropped 2; count of bases not matched to a gene: 12. This CDR3 contains 16 residues. Germline CDR1 and CDR2: DFQATT and SNEGSKA (reference sequence).

This chain links TRBV20-1 with TRBJ2-1; TRBD2 matches 8 bases. This clonotype was sampled from a human donor with multiple sclerosis. The material sequenced was CD8+ T cells from PBMCs. The DNA for the CDR3 is TGCAGTGCAGGGGCCTCCGCGGGGGGTACCTACAATGAGCAGTTCTTC. Protein: CSAGASAGGTYNEQFF.